This T cell receptor beta chain appears in the sequencing data of a study of blood T cell repertoires in COVID-19. As for the study in general: The United States, Italy and Spain supplied acute and convalescent COVID-19 samples. T cells, B-cell-depleted T cells, or PBMCs supplied cDNA or gDNA.

Germline assignment: CDR1 MNHNS and CDR2 SASEGT. V lost 3 bases and J 4 bases, leaving 12 bases between the germline ends. The CDR3 has 14 residues. In the authors' workflow: The assay estimated nucleated cells by amplifying reference gene primers. Only in-frame clones appear in the TCRdb table, and some are missing; sequencing was by immunoSEQ multiplex PCR. D and trimming were read from the DNA, whereas the V and J calls and clone size are those reported in that table. The table has around 280,000 clones, under 90% seen once. The J gene is TRBJ1-2, the V gene TRBV6-1; D not certain. This receptor was taken from a woman in her 30s with COVID-19, enrolled during active disease. Sequencing was performed on peripheral blood. CDR3 protein: CASSDVPRGYGYTF. The DNA for the CDR3 is TGTGCCAGCAGTGATGTTCCCCGGGGCTATGGCTACACCTTC.